These 4 T cell receptor beta chains were sequenced from one sample in a study of response to subunit inactivated influenza vaccine. TCRdb recomputed calls from the RT-PCR reads with MiXCR, one row per CDR3 protein. The sample contains roughly 500,000 distinct CDR3 sequences, roughly 25% of which appear only once. A further study also used this sample, focusing on T cells expressing NK-cell markers. According to that study: A 5'RACE template switching approach incorporating UMIs was used to make TCR beta cDNA.

Sequenced material: CD4+ T cells sorted from PBMCs, taken 12 days after vaccination. The source is a man aged 45-65 years who received an inactivated influenza vaccine.

This clonotype was counted at least ten times. The chain joins TRBV5-1 to TRBJ1-1, with 8 bases lining up with TRBD1. This CDR3 is 14 amino acids long. Germline V gene sequence: CDR1 SGHRS, CDR2 YFSETQ. J was trimmed by 3 bases and V by 6 bases; bases with no gene match: 7. The CDR3 is CASKQGVGDTEAFF. The CDR3 DNA is TGCGCCAGCAAACAGGGGGTTGGAGACACTGAAGCTTTCTTT.

The CDR3 reads CASSRWDRDRLGEQFF. CDR3 bases: TGTGCCAGCAGCCGGTGGGACAGGGATCGACTTGGTGAGCAGTTCTTC. The V and J genes are TRBV28 and TRBJ2-1, with TRBD1 identical over 9 bases. The germline V gene encodes CDR1 MDHEN and CDR2 SYDVKM. J was trimmed by 9 bases and V by 6 bases; bases with no gene match: 15. The CDR3 runs 16 residues.

The chain couples TRBV29-1 to TRBJ2-3, with TRBD1 matching over 9 bases. Germline trimming cut 6 bases from V and 2 bases from J; bases unmatched to any gene: 3. Germline lookup yields CDR1 SQVTM and CDR2 ANQGSEA. The CDR3 totals 13 residues. In DNA, the CDR3 is TGCAGCGTACAGGGGGCCCCCACAGATACGCAGTATTTT. It is translated as CSVQGAPTDTQYF.

The rearrangement joins TRBV4-1 to TRBJ2-4, with 12 nucleotides matching TRBD1. V shed 1 base and J 0 bases; nucleotides not matched to a gene: 13. The CDR3 covers 21 residues. The germline gives CDR1 MGHRA, CDR2 YSYEKL. The CDR3 loop reads CASSQGAGTGGESLAKNIQYF. The CDR3 DNA reads as TGCGCCAGCAGCCAAGGGGCCGGGACAGGGGGCGAAAGTCTAGCCAAAAACATTCAGTACTTC.